This TCR beta chain was retrieved from a study of a mutant IDH1 vaccine in newly diagnosed glioma. Study overall: Vaccinations were initiated 4-6 weeks following radiotherapy alone, or were given together with temozolomide cycles. Every participant had undergone radiotherapy, temozolomide, or both before, and most underwent both.

About this clone: The target antigen is unknown.

Profiled with immunoSEQ multiplex PCR; TCRdb holds only in-frame clones, not every one. In the table there are 58,000 or so clones, over 70% of which are singletons. V dropped 0 bases and J dropped 5; count of bases not matched to a gene: 10. Germline assignment: CDR1 SGDLS and CDR2 YYNGEE. There are 17 residues in the CDR3. Time point meaning: week 23, last vaccination. The investigators gave 300 ug of mutant IDH1 20-mer peptide in each vaccine dose, together with topical imiquimod. The sample was PBMCs, taken from a glioma patient whose treatment included an IDH1 peptide vaccine. V and J are TRBV9 and TRBJ2-2; 7 nucleotides line up with TRBD2. This TCR came from a man aged 40-49 years with glioma. Here the CDR3 DNA reads TGTGCCAGCAGCGTAGCTCGGAGACTAGCTGAGACCGGGGAGCTGTTTTTT. Its translation is CASSVARRLAETGELFF.